The 29 T cell receptor beta chains listed next were all sequenced from one sample in a study of T cells in Graves' hyperthyroidism and ophthalmopathy. Amplification of TCR beta CDR3 regions used RNA as the template. The study used the HTBI primer set for a first-round RT-PCR of the TCR CDR3. TCRdb ran MiXCR on the multiplex PCR reads and lists one entry per CDR3 protein. The profile shows roughly 500,000 distinct CDR3 sequences, about 20% of them singletons. The sequenced material came from blood. The receptors derive from a woman in her 70s with Graves' ophthalmopathy.

This clonotype was seen at least ten times. The V and J genes are TRBV7-2 and TRBJ1-2; D unclear. The CDR3 totals 13 residues. Trimming left V 0 bases short and J 2 bases short, with 4 bases between. The germline gives CDR1 SGHTA, CDR2 FQGNSA. The CDR3 region is CASSLAVNYGYTF. CDR3 sequence (DNA): TGTGCCAGCAGCTTAGCAGTAAACTATGGCTACACCTTC.

The CDR3 nucleotides are TGCAGTGCTAGGTTTTGGGACAGGGGTAGCAATCAGCCCCAGCATTTT. Translated: CSARFWDRGSNQPQHF. J is TRBJ1-5 and V is TRBV20-1, with 10 bases matching TRBD1. V lost 3 bases and J lost 0; bases outside the gene matches: 5. The CDR3 totals 16 residues. Germline CDR1 is DFQATT and CDR2 is SNEGSKA (reference sequence).

The V gene is TRBV6-1, the J gene TRBJ2-6; 7 nucleotides match TRBD2. The CDR3 is 20 amino acids. Germline CDR1 reads MNHNS; CDR2 reads SASEGT. The junction had 18 bases not matched to a gene; V was cut back by 4 bases and J by 3 bases. The CDR3 spells CASSAATGGRAVHGANVLTF. CDR3 bases: TGTGCCAGCAGTGCCGCAACGGGTGGGAGGGCCGTACATGGGGCCAACGTCCTGACTTTC.

There are a few counts of this clonotype. The chain joins TRBV15 to TRBJ1-4, with TRBD1 matching over 8 bases. The CDR3 has 16 amino acids. The germline V gene encodes CDR1 LNHNV and CDR2 YYDKDF (reference sequence). Losses at the gene ends were 5 bases for V and 6 bases for J; bases not matched to a gene: 11. For the CDR3, the DNA is TGTGCCACCAGCGGAATCTCAGGGGGCGGGCATGAAAAACTGTTTTTT. Translation: CATSGISGGGHEKLFF.

This clonotype was recorded a few times. The gene calls are TRBV6-5 and TRBJ2-7, with 8 positions matching TRBD2. CDR1 and CDR2 (germline): MNHEY, SVGAGI. V gave up 4 bases and J gave up 4 bases; unmatched junction bases: 9. The CDR3 has 15 amino acids. The CDR3 spells CASSSSPGLAYEQYF. As DNA, the CDR3 is TGTGCCAGCAGTTCCTCCCCCGGACTAGCTTACGAGCAGTACTTC.

This clonotype occurred a few times. V and J are TRBV27 and TRBJ2-1; TRBD2 might be the D (6 bases). CDR1 is MNHEY and CDR2 is SMNVEV in the germline V gene (reference sequence). V dropped 1 base and J dropped 6 bases, with 10 bases sitting between them. The CDR3 is made up of 14 amino acids. The CDR3 DNA is TGTGCCAGCAGTTTATTTAGCGGACCCAATGAGCAGTTCTTC. It specifies CASSLFSGPNEQFF.

This clonotype was observed many times. This chain links TRBV6-1 with TRBJ2-5; 7 positions agree with TRBD1. CDR3 length: 15 residues. CDR1 is MNHNS and CDR2 is SASEGT in the germline V gene. V shed 3 bases and J 1 base; nucleotides not matched to a gene: 5. CDR3 in amino acids: CASSDNRGAQETQYF. Here the CDR3 DNA reads TGTGCCAGCAGTGACAACAGGGGTGCCCAAGAGACCCAGTACTTC.

This clonotype was picked up many times. The junction does not match germline at one end; this may be a read error. The chain has TRBV2 and TRBJ2-1, with D perhaps matching TRBD1 or TRBD2 (5 bases each). This CDR3 is built from 15 residues. CDR1 is SNHLY and CDR2 is FYNNEI in the germline V gene. The CDR3 coding sequence is TGTGCCAGCAGCGAAGGTGGGGGATCCTACAATGAGCAGTTCTTC. Protein sequence: CASSEGGGSYNEQFF. The full variable domain, rest sourced from reference TRBV2 and TRBJ2-1, is EPEVTQTPSHQVTQMGQEVILRCVPISNHLYFYWYRQILGQKVEFLVSFYNNEISEKSEIFDDQFSVERPDGSNFTLKIRSTKLEDSAMYFCASSEGGGSYNEQFFGPGTRLTVL.

This clonotype was counted between two and nine times. CDR3 bases: TGTGCCATCGGGAGGCCGACTTATGGCTACACCTTC. Translation gives CAIGRPTYGYTF. The gene calls are TRBV10-3 and TRBJ1-2; D gene uncertain. Per germline, CDR1 ENHRY and CDR2 SYGVKD. The germline V and J ends were trimmed by 8 bases and 5 bases, with 12 bases remaining between them. This CDR3 has 12 residues.

This clonotype was observed a few times. V gene TRBV6-1 combines with J gene TRBJ1-6, with TRBD1 matching 7 bases. Per germline, CDR1 MNHNS and CDR2 SASEGT. The trim removed 7 bases at V and 0 bases at J, leaving 3 bases unmatched. The CDR3 runs 15 residues. The CDR3 region has the DNA TGTGCCAGCAATCCAGGGGGCTCCTATAATTCACCCCTCCACTTT. Protein sequence: CASNPGGSYNSPLHF.

This clonotype came up many times. The chain is built from TRBV12-3 or TRBV12-4 and TRBJ2-1, with 9 bases matching TRBD2. V was pared by 7 bases and J by 10 bases, with 14 bases of the junction left unmatched. The CDR3 is made up of 15 amino acids. CDR3 protein: CASTPRAGGPEEQFF. The DNA of the CDR3 is TGTGCCAGCACCCCACGGGCGGGAGGGCCTGAGGAGCAGTTCTTC.

This clonotype has just a few counts. The chain uses TRBV5-1 and TRBJ2-3; 9 bases are a match to TRBD2. Germline loops: CDR1 SGHRS, CDR2 YFSETQ. The CDR3 spans 16 residues. V was pared by 1 base and J by 3 bases, with 6 bases of the junction left unmatched. CDR3 nucleotide sequence: TGCGCCAGCAGCTTGCGCCTAGCGGGACCAACAGATACGCAGTATTTT. This encodes CASSLRLAGPTDTQYF.

This clonotype was recorded at least ten times. The J gene is TRBJ2-5, the V gene TRBV6-1, with 13 positions matching TRBD2. V lost 5 bases, J lost 0 bases, and 9 bases stayed unmatched. This CDR3 region has 18 residues. Germline values: CDR1 MNHNS, CDR2 SASEGT. In DNA form, the CDR3 reads TGTGCCAGCAGTATCGGTGGGACTAGCGGGATGTACCAAGAGACCCAGTACTTC. Translating gives CASSIGGTSGMYQETQYF.

The chain employs TRBV2 and TRBJ2-2, with D perhaps being TRBD1 or TRBD2 (5 bases each). The germline V gene encodes CDR1 SNHLY and CDR2 FYNNEI. This CDR3 is built from 14 residues. V shed 8 bases and J shed 6 bases, with 16 bases lying between them. The CDR3 DNA sequence: TGTGCCAGCTTTTCGGGACGGGCGGCCGGGGAGCTGTTTTTT. Its protein is CASFSGRAAGELFF. Combining the CDR3 with reference TRBV2 and TRBJ2-2 gives the whole variable domain EPEVTQTPSHQVTQMGQEVILRCVPISNHLYFYWYRQILGQKVEFLVSFYNNEISEKSEIFDDQFSVERPDGSNFTLKIRSTKLEDSAMYFCASFSGRAAGELFFGEGSRLTVL.

The chain joins TRBV9 to TRBJ2-1, with TRBD2 matching over 7 bases. Germline V lookup: CDR1 SGDLS, CDR2 YYNGEE. This CDR3 is built from 15 residues. The V gene end was trimmed by 0 bases and the J gene end by 2 bases; junction bases not matched to a gene: 2. CDR3 sequence: CASSVGEGPYNEQFF. DNA for the CDR3: TGTGCCAGCAGCGTAGGGGAGGGCCCCTACAATGAGCAGTTCTTC.

The sample holds a few counts of this clonotype. The chain is built from TRBV7-2 and TRBJ2-1; D ambiguous. The germline V and J ends were trimmed by 1 base and 4 bases, with 11 bases remaining between them. CDR3 length: 15 residues. Per the germline V gene, CDR1 is SGHTA and CDR2 is FQGNSA. The CDR3 nucleotides read TGTGCCAGCAGCTTAGGGCCGTCCAATTACAATGAGCAGTTCTTC. Amino acid sequence: CASSLGPSNYNEQFF.

The chain joins TRBV3-1 to TRBJ2-3; 14 bases match TRBD2. J gave up 11 bases and V 4 bases, and 14 bases lay outside the gene matches. Germline V gene data show CDR1 as LGHDT and CDR2 as YNNKEL (reference sequence). This CDR3 contains 17 residues. The CDR3 DNA reads TGTGCCAGCAGCCCCCAGCCCACCGGGACTAGCGGGAGTAAGCAGTATTTT. Amino acids: CASSPQPTGTSGSKQYF.

This clonotype showed up many times. This chain uses TRBV12-3 or TRBV12-4 with TRBJ2-1; D possibly corresponds to TRBD2 (5 bases). This CDR3 is built from 15 residues. With 2 bases removed from V and 6 bases from J, the gap between germline ends came to 14 bases. The DNA for the CDR3 is TGTGCCAGCAGTTTATCGGGTGGGAGAGGCAATGAGCAGTTCTTC. Its translation is CASSLSGGRGNEQFF.

This clonotype has a handful of counts. CDR3 region: CASRWTGGYEQYF. The CDR3 coding sequence is TGTGCCAGCAGATGGACAGGGGGCTACGAGCAGTACTTC. V is TRBV6-2 or TRBV6-3 and J is TRBJ2-7; 10 bases are a match to TRBD1. V shed 6 bases and J 3 bases; nucleotides not matched to a gene: 2. The CDR3 extends over 13 amino acids. The germline gives CDR1 MNHEY, CDR2 SVGEGT.

The V gene is TRBV6-5, the J gene TRBJ2-5; 8 bases agree with TRBD1. The V segment lost 0 bases and the J segment 2 bases; nucleotides outside the gene matches: 5. Germline CDR1 and CDR2: MNHEY and SVGAGI. The CDR3 covers 16 residues. CDR3: CASSYSNRGRQETQYF. DNA for the CDR3: TGTGCCAGCAGTTACTCGAACAGGGGGAGGCAAGAGACCCAGTACTTC.

Only a few counts were recorded for this clonotype. The V call is TRBV7-3, the J call TRBJ2-5; TRBD2 is a possible D gene (6 bases). CDR1 is SGHTA, CDR2 FQGTGA, per germline. The CDR3 contains 17 residues. The ends were cut back, 2 bases at V and 0 bases at J, with 16 bases in the middle. CDR3 in DNA: TGTGCCAGCAGCTTACTAGCGAGGGACCCCTACCAAGAGACCCAGTACTTC. Protein: CASSLLARDPYQETQYF.

This chain joins TRBV30 and TRBJ1-6; D gene ambiguous. This CDR3 has 13 amino acids. V gave up 2 bases and J gave up 11 bases, with 13 bases separating them. CDR1 is GTSNPN, CDR2 SVGIG, per germline (reference sequence). CDR3 bases: TGTGCCTGGAGTCCGTCAGGAACTACACCCCTCCACTTT. Encoded protein: CAWSPSGTTPLHF.

This clonotype was seen only a few times. V usage is TRBV6-2 or TRBV6-3 and J usage is TRBJ2-5; 10 bases line up with TRBD2. The CDR3 sequence is 15 residues long. Germline V CDR1 and CDR2: MNHEY, SVGEGT. The junction had 9 bases not matched to a gene; V was cut back by 4 bases and J by 7 bases. CDR3: CASSFIASGSRTQYF. The CDR3 DNA sequence: TGTGCCAGCAGTTTTATTGCTAGCGGGAGTAGGACCCAGTACTTC.

This chain connects TRBV2 to TRBJ2-7; D is perhaps TRBD1 (6 bases). The CDR3 extends over 15 amino acids. CDR1 SNHLY and CDR2 FYNNEI come from the germline V gene. V was trimmed by 4 bases and J by 3 bases, leaving 16 bases between them. CDR3 coding DNA: TGTGCCAGCAGTGGGTCCGGGACATCCCTCTACGAGCAGTACTTC. Residues: CASSGSGTSLYEQYF.

This clonotype has more than one count but fewer than ten. The chain links TRBV20-1 to TRBJ2-3; 8 nucleotides line up with TRBD2. The CDR3 contains 14 residues. The junction had 3 bases not matched to a gene; V was cut back by 1 base and J by 3 bases. In germline, CDR1 is DFQATT, CDR2 SNEGSKA (reference sequence). CDR3 DNA sequence: TGCAGTGCTAGAGTAGCGGGAATAACAGATACGCAGTATTTT. This sequence encodes CSARVAGITDTQYF.

V usage is TRBV20-1 and J usage is TRBJ2-3, with D possibly being TRBD1 (6 bases). The CDR3 covers 16 residues. Trimming took 3 bases from V and 2 from J, leaving 18 bases between them. Germline V gene lookup returns CDR1 DFQATT and CDR2 SNEGSKA (reference sequence). CDR3 loop: CSASSPNPGDTDTQYF. CDR3 sequence (DNA): TGCAGTGCTAGTTCTCCGAATCCAGGGGACACAGATACGCAGTATTTT.

The chain recombines TRBV4-1 with TRBJ2-3; 8 positions match TRBD1. Per the germline V gene, CDR1 is MGHRA and CDR2 is YSYEKL. V shed 3 bases and J 4 bases; nucleotides not matched to a gene: 12. This CDR3 is built from 17 residues. Written as DNA, the CDR3 is TGCGCCAGCAGCCACGACCCAGGACAGGGTTTCGCAGATACGCAGTATTTT. It codes for CASSHDPGQGFADTQYF.

This clonotype was observed many times. The chain carries TRBV27 and TRBJ1-1; D remains ambiguous. The CDR3 contains 15 residues. Trimming shortened V by 3 bases and J by 2 bases, and 13 bases separated the two germline ends. In germline, CDR1 is MNHEY, CDR2 SMNVEV (reference sequence). The CDR3 loop reads CASSFLGTTNTEAFF. CDR3 bases: TGTGCCAGCAGTTTTTTGGGAACCACTAACACTGAAGCTTTCTTT.

The chain is built from TRBV28 and TRBJ2-3; 9 bases align to TRBD1. CDR3 size: 15 residues. Trimming cost V 6 bases and J 4 bases; bases outside gene matches: 8. Germline loops: CDR1 MDHEN, CDR2 SYDVKM. The CDR3 DNA reads TGTGCCAGCAGCCGACCGGGACAGGGTTCAGATACGCAGTATTTT. Translated, it gives CASSRPGQGSDTQYF. The full variable domain, in which reference TRBV28 and TRBJ2-3 provide the parts outside the CDR3, is DVKVTQSSRYLVKRTGEKVFLECVQDMDHENMFWYRQDPGLGLRLIYFSYDVKMKEKGDIPEGYSVSREKKERFSLILESASTNQTSMYLCASSRPGQGSDTQYFGPGTRLTVL.